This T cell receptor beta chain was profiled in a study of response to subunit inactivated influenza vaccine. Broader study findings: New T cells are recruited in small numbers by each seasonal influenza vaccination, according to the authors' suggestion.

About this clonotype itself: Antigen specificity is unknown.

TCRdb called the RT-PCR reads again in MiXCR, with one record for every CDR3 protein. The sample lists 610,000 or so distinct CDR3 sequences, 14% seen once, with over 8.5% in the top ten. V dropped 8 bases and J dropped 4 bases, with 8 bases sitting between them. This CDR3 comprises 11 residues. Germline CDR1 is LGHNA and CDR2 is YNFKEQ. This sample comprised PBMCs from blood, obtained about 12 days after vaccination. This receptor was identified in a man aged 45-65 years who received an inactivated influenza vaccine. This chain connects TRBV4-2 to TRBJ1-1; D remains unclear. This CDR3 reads CASGSGTEAFF. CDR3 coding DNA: TGTGCCAGCGGCTCAGGCACTGAAGCTTTCTTT.